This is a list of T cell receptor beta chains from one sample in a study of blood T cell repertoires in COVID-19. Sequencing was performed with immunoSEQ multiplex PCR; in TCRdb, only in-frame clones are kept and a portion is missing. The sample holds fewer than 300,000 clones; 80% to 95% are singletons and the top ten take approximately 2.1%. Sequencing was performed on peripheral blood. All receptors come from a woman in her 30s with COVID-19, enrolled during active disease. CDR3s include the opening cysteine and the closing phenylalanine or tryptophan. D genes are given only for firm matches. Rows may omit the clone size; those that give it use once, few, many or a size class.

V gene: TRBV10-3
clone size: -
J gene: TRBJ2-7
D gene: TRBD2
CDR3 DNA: TGTGCCATCAGTGAGACTACGGGGACTAGCGAGCAGTACTTC
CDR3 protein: CAISETTGTSEQYF

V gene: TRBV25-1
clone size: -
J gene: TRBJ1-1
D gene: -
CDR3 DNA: TGTGCCAGCAGTGATCAGTTTTCTGAAGCTTTCTTT
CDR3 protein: CASSDQFSEAFF

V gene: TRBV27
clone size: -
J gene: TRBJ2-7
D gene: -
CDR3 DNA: TGTGCCAGCAGTTTGGGCAGATCCTACGAGCAGTACTTC
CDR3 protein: CASSLGRSYEQYF

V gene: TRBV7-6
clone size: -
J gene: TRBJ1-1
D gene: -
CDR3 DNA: TGTGCCAGCAGCTTAGTTATAGGAGGGGCGCAGGCTTTCTTT
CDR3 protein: CASSLVIGGAQAFF

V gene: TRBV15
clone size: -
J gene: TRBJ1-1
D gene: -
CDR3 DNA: TGTGCCACCAGCAGAGATCTAGGTAATTCGAACACTGAAGCTTTCTTT
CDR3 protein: CATSRDLGNSNTEAFF

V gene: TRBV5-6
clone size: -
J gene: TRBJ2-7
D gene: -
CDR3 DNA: TGTGCCAGCAGCTTGGCAGGGTCGGGCTACGAGCAGTACTTC
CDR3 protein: CASSLAGSGYEQYF

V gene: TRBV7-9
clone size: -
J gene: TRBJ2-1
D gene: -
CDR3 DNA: TGTGCCAGCAGCTTAGAGGGCGGACTGTACAATGAGCAGTTCTTC
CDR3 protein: CASSLEGGLYNEQFF

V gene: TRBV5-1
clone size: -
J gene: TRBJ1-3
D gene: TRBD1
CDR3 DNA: TGCGCCAGCAGCTTGTCCACAGGGGGATTTGGAAACACCATATATTTT
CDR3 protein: CASSLSTGGFGNTIYF

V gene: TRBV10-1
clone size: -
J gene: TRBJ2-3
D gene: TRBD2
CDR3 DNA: TGCGCCACCTCGGATGGGACTAGAGAGGGAACAGATACGCAGTATTTT
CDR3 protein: CATSDGTREGTDTQYF

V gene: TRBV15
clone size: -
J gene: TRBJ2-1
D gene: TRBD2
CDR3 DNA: TGTGCCACCAGCAGAATAATCGGACTAGCGGTTGACAATGAGCAGTTCTTC
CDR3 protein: CATSRIIGLAVDNEQFF

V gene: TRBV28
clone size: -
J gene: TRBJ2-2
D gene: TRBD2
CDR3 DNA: TGTGCCAGCACCCCCTCCGGGACTAGTGAAACCGGGGAGCTGTTTTTT
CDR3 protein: CASTPSGTSETGELFF

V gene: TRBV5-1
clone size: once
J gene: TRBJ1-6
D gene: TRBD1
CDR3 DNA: TGCGCCAGCAGCTTGTTTCAGGGGGCATCGGGCAATTCACCCCTCCACTTT
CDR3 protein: CASSLFQGASGNSPLHF

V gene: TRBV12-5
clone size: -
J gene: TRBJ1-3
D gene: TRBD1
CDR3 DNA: TGTGCTAGTGGTTTGGGGCCCGGACAGGGTCTAAACACCATATATTTT
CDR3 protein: CASGLGPGQGLNTIYF

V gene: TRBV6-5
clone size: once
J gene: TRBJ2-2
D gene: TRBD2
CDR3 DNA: TGTGCCAGCAGTTACGGCCTTGGCGGGAGGACCGGGGAGCTGTTTTTT
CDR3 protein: CASSYGLGGRTGELFF

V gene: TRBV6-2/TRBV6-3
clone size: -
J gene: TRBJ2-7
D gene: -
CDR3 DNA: TGTGCCAGCAGTTATAGCGCCTACGGGCAGTACTTC
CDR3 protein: CASSYSAYGQYF

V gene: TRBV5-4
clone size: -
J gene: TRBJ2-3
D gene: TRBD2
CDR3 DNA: TGTGCCAGCAGCTTGGATGGGCTAGCGGGAGACACAGATACGCAGTATTTT
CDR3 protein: CASSLDGLAGDTDTQYF

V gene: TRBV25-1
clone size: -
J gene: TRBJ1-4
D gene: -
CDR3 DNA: TGTGCCAGCAGTGGTCTACAGGTCCTCAATGAAAAACTGTTTTTT
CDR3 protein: CASSGLQVLNEKLFF

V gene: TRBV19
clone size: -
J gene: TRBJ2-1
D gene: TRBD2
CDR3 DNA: TGTGCCAGTAGTTGGTCTGGCGGGAGGGCTGCCAATGAGCAGTTCTTC
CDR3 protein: CASSWSGGRAANEQFF

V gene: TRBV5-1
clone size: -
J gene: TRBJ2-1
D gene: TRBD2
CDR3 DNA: TGCGCCAGCAGCTTGGTTACGGCGGGAGGCTACAATGAGCAGTTCTTC
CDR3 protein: CASSLVTAGGYNEQFF

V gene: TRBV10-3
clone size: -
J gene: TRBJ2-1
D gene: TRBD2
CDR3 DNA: TGTGCCATCAGTGAGTCGCTAGCGGGAGGGCGAAATGAGCAGTTCTTC
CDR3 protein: CAISESLAGGRNEQFF

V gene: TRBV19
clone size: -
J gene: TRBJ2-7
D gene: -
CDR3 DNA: TGTGCCAGTAGTACCACAGAAAGCTACGAGCAGTACTTC
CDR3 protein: CASSTTESYEQYF

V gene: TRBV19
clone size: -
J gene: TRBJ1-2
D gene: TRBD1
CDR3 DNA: TGTGCCAGTAGTAAGGCAGGGGGCGTCCATGGCTACACCTTC
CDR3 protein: CASSKAGGVHGYTF

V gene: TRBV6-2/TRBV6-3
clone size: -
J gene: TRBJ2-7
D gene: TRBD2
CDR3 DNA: TGTGCCAGCAGTTACACCCCGGGCCTAGCGGGAGCGGTAGAGCAGTACTTC
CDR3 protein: CASSYTPGLAGAVEQYF

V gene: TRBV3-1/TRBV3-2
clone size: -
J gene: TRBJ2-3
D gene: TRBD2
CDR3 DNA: TGTGCCAGCAGCCAAGATCTACGGGAGGGCCGTCATACGCAGTATTTT
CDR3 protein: CASSQDLREGRHTQYF

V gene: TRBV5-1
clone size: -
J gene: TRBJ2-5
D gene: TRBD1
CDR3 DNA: TGCGCCAGCAGTAGGACAGGCTCCCAAGAGACCCAGTACTTC
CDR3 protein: CASSRTGSQETQYF

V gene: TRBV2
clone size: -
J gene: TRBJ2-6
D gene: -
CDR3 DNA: TGTGCCAGCAGTGGAGGTTCCTCTGGGGCCAACGTCCTGACTTTC
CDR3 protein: CASSGGSSGANVLTF

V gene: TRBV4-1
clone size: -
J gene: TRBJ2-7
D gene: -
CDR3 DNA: TGCGCCAGCAGCCAAGGCCCCGGTTACTCCTACGAGCAGTACTTC
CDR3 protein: CASSQGPGYSYEQYF

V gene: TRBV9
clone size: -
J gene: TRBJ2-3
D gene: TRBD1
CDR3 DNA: TGTGCCAGCAGCCTCACGGGACAGGGGTTTTCCACAGATACGCAGTATTTT
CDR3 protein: CASSLTGQGFSTDTQYF

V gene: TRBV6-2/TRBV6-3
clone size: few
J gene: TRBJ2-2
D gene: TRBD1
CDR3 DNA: TGTGCCAGCAGTTACCCGGGACAGGGAAACACCGGGGAGCTGTTTTTT
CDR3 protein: CASSYPGQGNTGELFF

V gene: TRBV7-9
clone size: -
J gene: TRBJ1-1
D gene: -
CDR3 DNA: TGTGCCAGCAGCGCTCAGGGGAGAGATACTGAAGCTTTCTTT
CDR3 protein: CASSAQGRDTEAFF

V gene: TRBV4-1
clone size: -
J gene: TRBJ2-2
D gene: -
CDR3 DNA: TGCGCCAGCAGCCATGGAGGGGGCAGGGCCCCACCGAACACCGGGGAGCTGTTTTTT
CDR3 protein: CASSHGGGRAPPNTGELFF

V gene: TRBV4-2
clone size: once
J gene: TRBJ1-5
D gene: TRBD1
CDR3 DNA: TGTGCCAGCAGCCAAGAACGGGACAGTAGCAATCAGCCCCAGCATTTT
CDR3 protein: CASSQERDSSNQPQHF

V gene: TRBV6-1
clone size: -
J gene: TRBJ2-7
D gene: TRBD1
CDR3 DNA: TGTGCCAGCAGTGAGAATTTGGGACAGGCCTACGAGCAGTACTTC
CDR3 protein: CASSENLGQAYEQYF

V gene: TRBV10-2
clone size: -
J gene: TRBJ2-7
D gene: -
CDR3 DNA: TGCGCCAGCAGTGCCTCTGACAGGACCGAGCAGTACTTC
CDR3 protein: CASSASDRTEQYF

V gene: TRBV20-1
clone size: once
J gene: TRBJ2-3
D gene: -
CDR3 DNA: TGCAGTGCTAGCAGGGAAAATACGCAGTATTTT
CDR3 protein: CSASRENTQYF

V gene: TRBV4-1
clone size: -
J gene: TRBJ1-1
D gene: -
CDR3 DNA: TGCGCCAGCAGCCAAGAAAGCCGGTACACTGAAGCTTTCTTT
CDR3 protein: CASSQESRYTEAFF

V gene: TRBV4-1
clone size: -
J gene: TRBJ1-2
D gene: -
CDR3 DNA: TGCGCCAGCAAAGACTTACTAAGGCGTGGCTACACCTTC
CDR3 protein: CASKDLLRRGYTF

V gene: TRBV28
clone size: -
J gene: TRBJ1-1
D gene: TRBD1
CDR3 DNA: TGTGCCAGCAGTTTAGGGGACAGGGTGGGCACTGAAGCTTTCTTT
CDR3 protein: CASSLGDRVGTEAFF

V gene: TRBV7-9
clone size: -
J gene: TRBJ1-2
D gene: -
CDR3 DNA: TGTGCCAGCAGCACAGGCGGGAATGGCTACACCTTC
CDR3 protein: CASSTGGNGYTF

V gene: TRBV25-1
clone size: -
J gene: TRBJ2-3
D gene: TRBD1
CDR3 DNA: TGTGCCAGCAGTCCTCCAGGGGGAGAGGCAGATACGCAGTATTTT
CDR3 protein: CASSPPGGEADTQYF

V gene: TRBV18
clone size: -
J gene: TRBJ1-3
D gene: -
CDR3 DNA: TGTGCCAGCTCCCTTGGACATAACTCTGGAAACACCATATATTTT
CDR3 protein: CASSLGHNSGNTIYF

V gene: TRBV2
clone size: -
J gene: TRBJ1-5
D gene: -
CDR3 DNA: TGTGCCAGCAGTGAGCTGGCAGGGTCCGTTATAGGGCCCCAGCATTTT
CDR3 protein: CASSELAGSVIGPQHF

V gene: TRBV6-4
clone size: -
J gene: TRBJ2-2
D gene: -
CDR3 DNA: TGTGCCAGCAGTGACTCCCAGTTTCCGTCTGGGGAGCTGTTTTTT
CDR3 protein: CASSDSQFPSGELFF

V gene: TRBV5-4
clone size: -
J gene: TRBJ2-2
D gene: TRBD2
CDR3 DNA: TGTGCCAGCAGCTCAGGGACTAGCGGATCCACCGGGGAGCTGTTTTTT
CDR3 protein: CASSSGTSGSTGELFF